This T cell receptor (beta chain) was documented in a study of blood T cell repertoires in COVID-19. For the study at large: Acute and convalescent COVID-19 samples came from the United States, Italy and Spain. Nucleic acid was either cDNA or gDNA, and it came from T cells, B-cell-depleted T cells, or PBMCs.

As handled by the study authors: Nucleated cell counts were estimated from reference gene primer amplification. Profiled with immunoSEQ multiplex PCR; TCRdb holds only in-frame clones, not every one. D and trimming come from the DNA, and the V and J calls and clone size come from that table. The table records roughly 55,000 clones, 70% to 90% of them present only once. This clonotype originated in an older man with active COVID-19. Material: peripheral blood.

The CDR3 loop reads CASSHLDSAFF. The CDR3 DNA is TGTGCCAGCAGCCACTTGGACAGTGCGTTCTTC. The gene calls are TRBV3-1 (or the pseudogene TRBV3-2) and TRBJ2-1; D is possibly TRBD1 (6 bases). Trimming stripped 3 bases from V and 15 bases from J, with 12 bases between. CDR1 is LGHDT, CDR2 YNNKEL, per germline (reference sequence). The CDR3 has 11 residues.